What follows are 17 T cell receptor beta chains derived from one specimen sequenced in a study of blood T cell repertoires in COVID-19. Produced via immunoSEQ multiplex PCR; TCRdb's table is partial and in-frame only. Of about 300,000 clones in the sample, more than 70% were seen once. The sequenced sample consisted of peripheral blood. These receptors originate from a woman aged 45-65 years with acute or convalescent COVID-19.

There are a few counts of this clone. V and J are TRBV30 and TRBJ1-2, with D uncertain. V lost 4 bases, J lost 8 bases, and 14 bases lay in between. The CDR3 totals 12 residues. Germline CDR1 GTSNPN, CDR2 SVGIG (reference sequence). CDR3: CAWNRARRGYTF. The CDR3 nucleotides read TGTGCCTGGAATCGGGCACGGAGGGGCTACACCTTC.

This clone was observed a few times. Other DNA variants within this sample encode the same CDR3. The chain carries TRBV5-4 and TRBJ1-6, with a tentative D call TRBD1 (6 bases). V was pared by 4 bases and J by 8 bases, with 13 bases between. The CDR3 is 14 residues long. From germline, CDR1 is SGHNT and CDR2 YYREEE (reference sequence). This CDR3 reads CASSLEGVDSPLHF. The CDR3 nucleotides read TGTGCCAGCAGCCTAGAGGGGGTGGATTCACCCCTCCACTTT.

This clone was detected a few times. V and J are TRBV7-9 and TRBJ1-1; D remains unclear. Per the germline V gene, CDR1 is SEHNR and CDR2 is FQNEAQ (reference sequence). V lost 2 bases and J lost 1, with 5 bases in between. The CDR3 sequence is 13 residues long. CDR3 DNA: TGTGCCAGCAGCTTACAGGAGAACACTGAAGCTTTCTTT. Its protein is CASSLQENTEAFF.

The gene calls are TRBV5-1 and TRBJ1-2; TRBD1 aligns across 9 bases. CDR3 length equals 15 residues. Trimming took 0 bases from V and 6 from J; bases not matched to a gene: 6. Looked up from germline, CDR1 is SGHRS and CDR2 is YFSETQ. CDR3 DNA: TGCGCCAGCAGCTTGGTGGGACAGGGATTGGATGGCTACACCTTC. Protein product: CASSLVGQGLDGYTF.

The V gene is TRBV5-1, the J gene TRBJ2-2, with TRBD1 as a possible D gene (5 bases). Germline loops: CDR1 SGHRS, CDR2 YFSETQ. There are 15 residues in the CDR3. V was cut by 4 bases and J by 5 bases, with 15 bases left in between. This chain's CDR3 is CASSPTDSWTGELFF. As DNA, the CDR3 is TGCGCCAGCAGCCCAACTGACAGTTGGACCGGGGAGCTGTTTTTT.

The chain couples TRBV30 to TRBJ2-3; 8 nucleotides match TRBD1. Germline V gene data show CDR1 as GTSNPN and CDR2 as SVGIG (reference sequence). This CDR3 spans 13 amino acids. J was trimmed by 5 bases and V by 3 bases; bases with no gene match: 4. The CDR3 sequence is CAWSGQGRDTQYF. The DNA of the CDR3 is TGTGCCTGGAGCGGACAGGGACGAGATACGCAGTATTTT.

This sequence joins TRBV7-2 and TRBJ1-5; no reliable D call. The CDR3 contains 14 residues. V was shortened by 6 bases and J by 2 bases, with 11 bases between the two germline ends. The germline V gene has CDR1 SGHTA and CDR2 FQGNSA. CDR3 sequence: CASSRTYGNQPQHF. The CDR3 region has the DNA TGTGCCAGCAGTCGAACTTATGGCAATCAGCCCCAGCATTTT.

The chain couples TRBV7-9 to TRBJ1-5; the match to TRBD1 covers 7 bases. This CDR3 contains 16 residues. Germline loops: CDR1 SEHNR, CDR2 FQNEAQ (reference sequence). V lost 5 bases and J lost 4; bases outside the gene matches: 11. The chain's CDR3 is CASSPGTATWNQPQHF. DNA of the CDR3: TGTGCCAGCAGCCCTGGGACAGCCACCTGGAATCAGCCCCAGCATTTT.

The rearrangement links TRBV3-1 (or the pseudogene TRBV3-2) to TRBJ1-2; possibly TRBD1 for D (6 bases). The CDR3 consists of 15 residues. Trimming stripped 1 base from V and 3 bases from J, with 12 bases between. Germline V gene sequence: CDR1 LGHDT, CDR2 YNNKEL (reference sequence). The chain's CDR3 is CASSQVSRGDYGYTF. Written as DNA, the CDR3 is TGTGCCAGCAGCCAAGTTAGCAGGGGTGACTATGGCTACACCTTC.

V gene TRBV6-6 combines with J gene TRBJ2-5, with D tentatively TRBD2 (6 bases). The CDR3 has 14 residues. Trimming left V 4 bases short and J 5 bases short, with 14 bases between. The germline V gene encodes CDR1 MNHNY and CDR2 SVGAGI (reference sequence). CDR3 nucleotide sequence: TGTGCCAGCAGTTGGTACGAAGGGAGGGAGACCCAGTACTTC. This translates into CASSWYEGRETQYF.

The chain carries TRBV28 and TRBJ1-2; a weak D match, TRBD1 (5 bases). Germline-derived CDR1 and CDR2 are MDHEN and SYDVKM. V dropped 5 bases and J dropped 4 bases, with 14 bases sitting between them. The CDR3 is 14 amino acids. This chain's CDR3 is CASSIQTEIYGYTF. The DNA for the CDR3 is TGTGCCAGCAGTATCCAGACAGAAATCTATGGCTACACCTTC.

The chain is built from TRBV5-1 and TRBJ2-3, with TRBD1 matching over 7 bases. V lost 5 bases and J lost 2; bases outside the gene matches: 8. CDR1 is SGHRS and CDR2 is YFSETQ in the germline V gene. The CDR3 contains 15 residues. The CDR3 nucleotides are TGCGCCAGCAGTCCAGACAGGGCCAACACAGATACGCAGTATTTT. It is translated as CASSPDRANTDTQYF.

The V call is TRBV21-1, the J call TRBJ2-5; the table's D call TRBD2 went unverified against the DNA. TRBV21-1 is a known pseudogene. The CDR3 loop spans 14 amino acids. In nucleotides, the CDR3 is TGTGCCAGCAGCCCACGGGACTTTCGAGAGACCCAGTACTTC. Protein: CASSPRDFRETQYF.

The gene calls are TRBV25-1 and TRBJ1-2; D remains unclear. The CDR3 is 13 residues long. Germline V gene sequence: CDR1 MGHDK, CDR2 SYGVNS. V dropped 5 bases and J dropped 7 bases, with 14 bases sitting between them. DNA of the CDR3: TGTGCCAGCAGTTCCCCGACTGATGGTGGCTACACCTTC. Protein: CASSSPTDGGYTF.

The chain combines TRBV6-5 with TRBJ1-2; D is unresolved. CDR3 length equals 14 residues. CDR1 MNHEY and CDR2 SVGAGI come from the germline V gene. V lost 2 bases, J lost 1 base, and 8 bases lay in between. This chain's CDR3 is CASSYDGGNYGYTF. Here the CDR3 DNA reads TGTGCCAGCAGTTACGACGGCGGTAACTATGGCTACACCTTC.

This rearrangement joins TRBV6-1 to TRBJ2-2; D unclear. Per germline, CDR1 MNHNS and CDR2 SASEGT. CDR3 length: 15 amino acids. Trimming stripped 2 bases from V and 1 base from J, with 8 bases between. The CDR3 is CASSEWHLNTGELFF. The CDR3 DNA reads as TGTGCCAGCAGTGAATGGCATTTGAACACCGGGGAGCTGTTTTTT.

The chain is built from TRBV27 and TRBJ1-2; tentatively, D is TRBD1 (5 bases). CDR3 length: 14 residues. In germline, CDR1 is MNHEY, CDR2 SMNVEV (reference sequence). V gave up 1 base and J gave up 2 bases, with 8 bases separating them. The CDR3 spells CASSLFPGNYGYTF. CDR3 coding DNA: TGTGCCAGCAGTTTATTTCCAGGGAACTATGGCTACACCTTC.